The 10 T cell receptor beta chains reported below all come from one sample, sequenced in a study of tumor-infiltrating lymphocytes in primary liver carcinoma. TCR beta cDNA came from about 500 ng total RNA, primed with a constant-region primer. Slightly modified ARM-PCR, run as three nested multiplex PCR rounds, produced the TCR beta libraries. Running 10 cycles apiece, the first two PCR rounds relied on TRBV1-TRBV30 forward primers together with a C-beta reverse primer. TCRdb passed the multiplex PCR reads through MiXCR, listing each CDR3 protein once. The data contain 300,000 to 350,000 distinct CDR3 sequences, around three fifths of them seen just once; the ten biggest clones take up approximately 15%. Germline DNA was also extracted, and blood RNA derived from unsorted whole blood. Sequenced sample: peripheral blood. These receptors all stem from a woman under 40 with primary liver carcinoma and hepatitis B virus infection.

The chain recombines TRBV28 with TRBJ2-1, with D maybe TRBD2 (5 bases). Trimming removed 11 bases from V and 7 bases from J, with 15 bases in between. This CDR3 is 12 amino acids long. CDR1 is MDHEN, CDR2 SYDVKM, per germline. CDR3 loop: CASVTGINEQFF. CDR3 nucleotides: TGTGCCTCGGTGACCGGGATAAATGAGCAGTTCTTC.

Ten or more counts support this clonotype. J is TRBJ1-1 and V is TRBV29-1; perhaps TRBD1 as D (5 bases). With 2 bases removed from V and 5 bases from J, the gap between germline ends came to 12 bases. Germline CDR1 is SQVTM and CDR2 is ANQGSEA. The CDR3 loop spans 13 amino acids. The CDR3 DNA sequence: TGCAGCGTTGAATTGCAGGGAGGAACTGAAGCTTTCTTT. Encoded protein: CSVELQGGTEAFF. The variable domain in full, with the rest retrieved from reference TRBV29-1 and TRBJ1-1, is SAVISQKPSRDICQRGTSLTIQCQVDSQVTMMFWYRQQPGQSLTLIATANQGSEATYESGFVIDKFPISRPNLTFSTLTVSNMSPEDSSIYLCSVELQGGTEAFFGQGTRLTVV.

The V and J genes are TRBV6-1 and TRBJ1-3, with a tentative D call TRBD1 (6 bases). The CDR3 has 14 amino acids. Germline CDR1 MNHNS, CDR2 SASEGT. The V and J ends lost 10 bases and 0 bases respectively, with 13 bases between them. The chain's CDR3 is CAISGQGSGNTIYF. DNA of the CDR3: TGTGCCATCTCGGGACAAGGCTCTGGAAACACCATATATTTT.

The chain joins TRBV5-4 to TRBJ1-2; D gene ambiguous. The CDR3 sequence is 15 residues long. The V and J ends lost 4 bases and 2 bases respectively, with 15 bases between them. Germline CDR1 SGHNT, CDR2 YYREEE (reference sequence). The CDR3 reads CASSSAGFWNYGYTF. The CDR3 DNA is TGTGCCAGCAGCAGTGCGGGGTTCTGGAACTATGGCTACACCTTC.

The gene calls are TRBV4-3 and TRBJ2-3, with D perhaps TRBD2 (6 bases). Germline CDR1 LGHNA, CDR2 YSLEER. The CDR3 is 14 residues long. V was clipped by 5 bases and J by 2 bases, with 11 bases between them. DNA for the CDR3: TGCGCCAGCAGCGATAGCGGAAACACAGATACGCAGTATTTT. Translating gives CASSDSGNTDTQYF.

The rearrangement joins TRBV4-2 to TRBJ2-7, with D uncertain. CDR1 and CDR2 (germline): LGHNA, YNFKEQ. Trimming took 0 bases from V and 3 from J, leaving 12 bases between them. The CDR3 loop spans 15 amino acids. In DNA form, the CDR3 reads TGTGCCAGCAGCCAAGATTTAAGGCAGAGCTACGAGCAGTACTTC. It is translated as CASSQDLRQSYEQYF.

In the case of this clonotype: This clone may be a read error of a much larger clone one base away. The V and J genes are TRBV29-1 and TRBJ2-7, with D hard to call. The length of the CDR3 is 13 residues. The V and J ends lost 4 bases and 5 bases respectively, with 15 bases between them. Germline V gene data show CDR1 as SQVTM and CDR2 as ANQGSEA. CDR3 nucleotide sequence: TGCAGCGTTGTAACTGGCGGTGGGGACGAGCAGTACTTC. The encoded protein is CSVVTGGGDEQYF.

This clonotype was found many times. This rearrangement joins TRBV12-3 or TRBV12-4 to TRBJ2-1, with 9 nucleotides matching TRBD2. This CDR3 region has 15 residues. J gave up 8 bases and V 3 bases, and 8 bases lay outside the gene matches. This CDR3 reads CASSFGGREWDEQFF. In nucleotides, the CDR3 is TGTGCCAGCAGTTTCGGCGGGAGGGAGTGGGATGAGCAGTTCTTC.

This clonotype has at least ten counts. The chain recombines TRBV11-3 with TRBJ2-3, with 7 positions matching TRBD1. Germline loops: CDR1 SGHNT, CDR2 YENEEA. The CDR3 runs to 14 residues. Germline trimming cut 5 bases from V and 2 bases from J; bases unmatched to any gene: 4. The CDR3 sequence is CASSEDRTTDTQYF. In nucleotides, the CDR3 is TGTGCCAGCAGCGAGGACAGGACCACAGATACGCAGTATTTT.

A few counts support this clonotype. The V call is TRBV4-2, the J call TRBJ2-3; TRBD1 matches 8 bases. The CDR3 totals 16 residues. Looked up from germline, CDR1 is LGHNA and CDR2 is YNFKEQ. The junction had 4 bases not matched to a gene; V was cut back by 1 base and J by 1 base. The CDR3 sequence: CASSQGAGQGTDTQYF. The CDR3 nucleotides are TGTGCCAGCAGCCAAGGTGCGGGACAGGGCACAGATACGCAGTATTTT.